Sequencing of this T cell receptor (beta chain) was carried out in a study of T cell repertoires in cytomegalovirus infection. Germline loops: CDR1 SGHAT, CDR2 FQNNGV. Trimming stripped 5 bases from V and 1 base from J, with 15 bases between. The CDR3 spans 16 residues. Only a few counts were recorded for this clonotype. TCRdb processed the reads anew with MiXCR; each CDR3 protein has one entry. The repertoire has some 400,000 distinct CDR3 sequences, under 40% of them found once; the top ten carry approximately 14%. Sequencing was done on a sample of PBMCs. The sequence was obtained from a human donor in good health (CMV status not recorded). Some clones in this sample may be carry-over from other donors' samples. This chain links TRBV11-2 with TRBJ2-4; the D gene is possibly TRBD1 (6 bases). CDR3 in amino acids: CASSTRTAGAKNIQYF. The CDR3 DNA reads TGTGCCAGCAGCACTCGGACAGCCGGGGCCAAAAACATTCAGTACTTC.